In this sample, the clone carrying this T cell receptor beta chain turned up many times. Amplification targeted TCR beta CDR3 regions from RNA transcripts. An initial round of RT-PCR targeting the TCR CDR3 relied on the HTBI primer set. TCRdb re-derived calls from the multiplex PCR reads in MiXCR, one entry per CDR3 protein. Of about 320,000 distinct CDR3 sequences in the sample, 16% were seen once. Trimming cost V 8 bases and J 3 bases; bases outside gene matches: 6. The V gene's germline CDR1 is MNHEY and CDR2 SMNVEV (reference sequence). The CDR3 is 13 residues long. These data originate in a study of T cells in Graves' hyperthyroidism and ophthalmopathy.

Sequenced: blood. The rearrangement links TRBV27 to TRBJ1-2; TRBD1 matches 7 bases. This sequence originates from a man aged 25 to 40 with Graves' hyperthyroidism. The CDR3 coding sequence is TGTGCCAGCGGACCAGGGGGGTACTATGGCTACACCTTC. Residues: CASGPGGYYGYTF.